This paragraph covers one TCR beta chain sequence. Its antigen remains unknown. Germline V gives CDR1 SGHRS, CDR2 YFSETQ. Trimming cost V 5 bases and J 3 bases, with 12 bases left between them. This CDR3 is built from 13 residues. This specimen belongs to a study of graft-versus-host responses after intestinal transplantation. Sequencing was performed with immunoSEQ multiplex PCR; in TCRdb, only in-frame clones are kept and a portion is missing. Of 90,000 to 150,000 clones listed, around 93% were seen once; the top ten hold roughly 0.12%. The study's findings and limits: Recipient-marrow GvH clones were detected, some having first appeared in ileum or blood.

The rearrangement links TRBV5-1 to TRBJ2-7; D gene ambiguous. Source: unstimulated CD4+ T cells sorted from spleen or lymph node cells, taken before intestinal transplant. This TCR derives from a human donor who received an intestinal transplant. The CDR3 DNA reads as TGCGCCAGCAGGGACGGAGTGGACTACGAGCAGTACTTC. It specifies CASRDGVDYEQYF.